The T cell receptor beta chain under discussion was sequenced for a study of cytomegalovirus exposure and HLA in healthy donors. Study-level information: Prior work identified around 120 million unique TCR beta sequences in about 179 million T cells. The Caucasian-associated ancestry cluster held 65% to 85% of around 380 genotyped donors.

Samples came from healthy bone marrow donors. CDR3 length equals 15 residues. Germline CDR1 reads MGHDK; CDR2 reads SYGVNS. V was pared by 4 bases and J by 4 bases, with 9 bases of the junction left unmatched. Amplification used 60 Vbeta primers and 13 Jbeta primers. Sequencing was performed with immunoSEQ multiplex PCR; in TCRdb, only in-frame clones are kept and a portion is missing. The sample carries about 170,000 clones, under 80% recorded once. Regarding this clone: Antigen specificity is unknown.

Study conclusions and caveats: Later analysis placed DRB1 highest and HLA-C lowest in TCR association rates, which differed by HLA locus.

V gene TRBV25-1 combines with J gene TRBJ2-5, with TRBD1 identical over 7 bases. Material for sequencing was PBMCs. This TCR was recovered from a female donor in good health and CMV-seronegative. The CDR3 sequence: CASSGKTGKGETQYF. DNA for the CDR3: TGTGCCAGCAGTGGAAAGACAGGGAAGGGAGAGACCCAGTACTTC. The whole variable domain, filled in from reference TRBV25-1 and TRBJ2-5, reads EADIYQTPRYLVIGTGKKITLECSQTMGHDKMYWYQQDPGMELHLIHYSYGVNSTEKGDLSSESTVSRIRTEHFPLTLESARPSHTSQYLCASSGKTGKGETQYFGPGTRLLVL.